The next 4 T cell receptor beta chains were all read from a single sample in a study of graft-versus-host responses after intestinal transplantation. Their cognate antigens are unknown. Produced via immunoSEQ multiplex PCR; TCRdb's table is partial and in-frame only. Among just under 65,000 clones listed, around nine tenths were seen once. The specimen was unstimulated CD8+ T cells sorted from spleen or lymph node cells, collected before transplant. The receptors come from a human donor who was the organ donor for an intestinal transplant.

CDR3 loop: CASSRGRTYNEQFF. The CDR3 coding sequence is TGTGCCAGCAGCCGGGGGAGAACCTACAATGAGCAGTTCTTC. The V and J genes are TRBV7-2 and TRBJ2-1, with TRBD2 as a possible D gene (6 bases). V lost 5 bases and J 2 bases, leaving 10 bases between the germline ends. The germline gives CDR1 SGHTA, CDR2 FQGNSA. The CDR3 length is 14 residues.

This chain links TRBV14 with TRBJ2-3; 8 bases match TRBD1. CDR3 length equals 19 residues. V shed 0 bases, J shed 0 bases, and the junction held 11 bases outside the gene matches. Germline V lookup: CDR1 SGHDN, CDR2 FVKESK. CDR3: CASSQDIGTGIYSTDTQYF. DNA of the CDR3: TGTGCCAGCAGCCAAGATATAGGGACAGGCATATATAGCACAGATACGCAGTATTTT.

This rearrangement joins TRBV6-1 to TRBJ2-7, with TRBD2 matching over 8 bases. V dropped 5 bases and J dropped 4; count of bases not matched to a gene: 7. Germline V gene data show CDR1 as MNHNS and CDR2 as SASEGT. The CDR3 is 14 residues long. The CDR3 loop reads CASSLLAETYEQYF. The CDR3 DNA sequence: TGTGCCAGCAGTTTACTAGCGGAAACATACGAGCAGTACTTC.

The chain recombines TRBV5-6 with TRBJ2-5; TRBD1 matches 8 bases. CDR1 is SGHDT and CDR2 is YYEEEE in the germline V gene. The CDR3 has 13 residues. V was pared by 4 bases and J by 5 bases, with 4 bases of the junction left unmatched. The CDR3 sequence is CASSTYRGETQYF. The CDR3 nucleotides read TGTGCCAGCAGCACCTACAGGGGGGAGACCCAGTACTTC.